The 30 T cell receptor beta chains listed next were all sequenced from one sample in a study of T cell responses to AZD1222 COVID-19 vaccine. Some clones are missing from TCRdb's copy, which holds only in-frame ones; the method was immunoSEQ multiplex PCR. The sample includes some 140,000 clones, approximately 88% of them seen just once. The sample consisted of peripheral blood, taken 28 days after the second AZD1222 dose. These receptors were collected from an adult who received the AZD1222 COVID-19 vaccine.

The chain carries TRBV3-1 (or the pseudogene TRBV3-2) and TRBJ1-2; 11 bases fit TRBD1. V lost 5 bases, J lost 3 bases, and 5 bases stayed unmatched. CDR3 length: 15 amino acids. Germline V gives CDR1 LGHDT, CDR2 YNNKEL (reference sequence). CDR3 amino acids: CASSTGTGGHYGYTF. The CDR3 DNA reads as TGTGCCAGCAGCACGGGGACAGGGGGTCACTATGGCTACACCTTC.

The chain joins TRBV20-1 to TRBJ1-4; D unresolved. Per the germline V gene, CDR1 is DFQATT and CDR2 is SNEGSKA (reference sequence). The CDR3 loop spans 11 amino acids. V lost 3 bases and J lost 5, with 4 bases in between. CDR3 region: CSASLNEKLFF. CDR3 DNA sequence: TGCAGTGCTAGCCTAAATGAAAAACTGTTTTTT.

This clone was observed once. This chain joins TRBV6-1 and TRBJ1-1; no reliable D call. Germline V gives CDR1 MNHNS, CDR2 SASEGT. Trimming took off 2 bases at V and 8 bases at J, with 6 bases between the two ends. This CDR3 contains 11 residues. The CDR3 coding sequence is TGTGCCAGCAGTGAAAGTAGAGAAGCTTTCTTT. Its protein is CASSESREAFF.

The rearrangement joins TRBV5-1 to TRBJ2-7; D is possibly TRBD2 (5 bases). Germline CDR1 and CDR2: SGHRS and YFSETQ. The CDR3 length is 13 residues. Trimming left V 4 bases short and J 6 bases short, with 14 bases between. In nucleotides, the CDR3 is TGCGCCAGCAGCGACGGGATCGGTGTCGAGCAGTACTTC. Protein: CASSDGIGVEQYF.

A word on this clone: The DNA is left out, because the CDR3 cannot be placed on it with certainty; the CDR3 is given as TCRdb lists it. V gene TRBV6-4 combines with J gene TRBJ2-3; the table calls TRBD1, which could not be checked here. The CDR3 spans 15 amino acids, including both terminal residues. Germline CDR1 reads MRHNA; CDR2 reads SNTAGT. The CDR3 reads CASSDSFWQWDTQYF.

CDR3 sequence reads: CASRPPGQNNSPLHF. CDR3 in DNA: TGTGCCAGCAGGCCTCCGGGACAGAATAATTCACCCCTCCACTTT. This sequence joins TRBV6-5 and TRBJ1-6; TRBD1 aligns across 7 bases. V lost 6 bases, J lost 5 bases, and 7 bases stayed unmatched. Germline V gives CDR1 MNHEY, CDR2 SVGAGI. The CDR3 extends over 15 amino acids.

Regarding this clone: As the CDR3 is not closed by the conserved phenylalanine or tryptophan, this likely results from a read error. It is unclear where the CDR3 begins or ends on the DNA, so no DNA is shown, and the CDR3 is as TCRdb lists it. J is TRBJ2-7 and V is TRBV4-2; the D call in the table, TRBD2, was not verified against the DNA. Germline V gives CDR1 LGHNA, CDR2 YNFKEQ. The CDR3 comprises 12 residues, both ends counted. The CDR3 sequence: CASSQDSGLAAP.

This chain connects TRBV28 to TRBJ1-2, with D tentatively TRBD1 (5 bases). V was clipped by 3 bases and J by 8 bases, with 10 bases between them. Germline loops: CDR1 MDHEN, CDR2 SYDVKM. This CDR3 has 12 amino acids. CDR3 loop: CASSLTVVGYTF. The CDR3, as DNA: TGTGCCAGCAGTTTGACAGTCGTCGGCTACACCTTC.

A few counts support this clone. The V gene is TRBV3-1 (or the pseudogene TRBV3-2), the J gene TRBJ1-4, with D unresolved. Germline V gene lookup returns CDR1 LGHDT and CDR2 YNNKEL (reference sequence). The CDR3 sequence is 12 residues long. V was cut by 2 bases and J by 10 bases, with 8 bases left in between. The CDR3 region has the DNA TGTGCCAGCAGCCAAATGTCGGGAAAACTGTTTTTT. Its translation is CASSQMSGKLFF.

This clone was seen just once. The rearrangement uses TRBV29-1 and TRBJ1-1; 7 nucleotides align to TRBD1. Germline V lookup: CDR1 SQVTM, CDR2 ANQGSEA. The CDR3 has 14 residues. V shed 4 bases, J shed 0 bases, and the junction held 5 bases outside the gene matches. CDR3 in DNA: TGCAGCGTTGCCTACAGGGGACTGAACACTGAAGCTTTCTTT. Encoded protein: CSVAYRGLNTEAFF.

The gene calls are TRBV14 and TRBJ2-7; D is unclear. The germline V gene encodes CDR1 SGHDN and CDR2 FVKESK. With 1 base removed from V and 2 bases from J, the gap between germline ends came to 0 bases. This CDR3 region has 11 residues. CDR3 sequence: CASSQAYEQYF. DNA for the CDR3: TGTGCCAGCAGCCAAGCCTACGAGCAGTACTTC.

The chain has TRBV2 and TRBJ2-5, with 8 bases fitting TRBD1. Germline V gene data show CDR1 as SNHLY and CDR2 as FYNNEI. V lost 6 bases to trimming and J lost 4 bases; unmatched junction nucleotides: 7. The CDR3 is 14 residues long. DNA of the CDR3: TGTGCCAGCAGCCCCAACAGGGGGACAGAGACCCAGTACTTC. This encodes CASSPNRGTETQYF.

The chain uses TRBV6-5 and TRBJ2-7, with a possible D match to TRBD1 (6 bases). Trimming pared 6 bases from V and 2 bases from J, leaving 17 bases between. CDR3 length: 15 amino acids. Germline V gene sequence: CDR1 MNHEY, CDR2 SVGAGI. The CDR3 is CASRVFVGATYEQYF. The CDR3 bases are TGTGCCAGCAGGGTTTTTGTGGGGGCAACCTACGAGCAGTACTTC.

A single count supports this clone. V is TRBV5-1 and J is TRBJ1-6, with TRBD1 as a possible D gene (5 bases). Trimming took off 4 bases at V and 9 bases at J, with 17 bases between the two ends. Germline assignment: CDR1 SGHRS and CDR2 YFSETQ. This CDR3 region has 15 residues. In DNA, the CDR3 is TGCGCCAGCAGCCCCCCCGGTGGGGGTGGTTCACCCCTCCACTTT. Its translation: CASSPPGGGGSPLHF.

J is TRBJ2-2 and V is TRBV5-5; D remains unclear. Germline CDR1 and CDR2: SGHKS and YYEKEE (reference sequence). The CDR3 is 16 residues long. V lost 0 bases, J lost 2 bases, and 11 bases lay in between. The CDR3: CASSLGVADNTGELFF. The CDR3 coding sequence is TGTGCCAGCAGCTTGGGGGTGGCTGATAACACCGGGGAGCTGTTTTTT.

This chain uses TRBV7-2 with TRBJ2-7, with D tentatively TRBD1 or TRBD2 (5 bases each). Germline CDR1 is SGHTA and CDR2 is FQGNSA. V was clipped by 3 bases and J by 2 bases, with 11 bases between them. The CDR3 sequence is 14 residues long. The CDR3 DNA sequence: TGTGCCAGCAGCTTCGGGACGGGTCCCTACGAGCAGTACTTC. Amino acid sequence: CASSFGTGPYEQYF.

The V call is TRBV11-2, the J call TRBJ2-3; the D is unclear. Per the germline V gene, CDR1 is SGHAT and CDR2 is FQNNGV. Trimming left V 8 bases short and J 2 bases short, with 11 bases between. The CDR3 sequence is 13 residues long. The CDR3 region has the DNA TGTGCCAGCCGCAGGTACTCCACAGATACGCAGTATTTT. Amino acid sequence: CASRRYSTDTQYF.

About this clone: Other DNA sequences from this sample encode an identical CDR3 as well. The chain joins TRBV24-1 to TRBJ1-5; TRBD1 aligns across 7 bases. V was clipped by 9 bases and J by 3 bases; unmatched bases: 4. The CDR3 has 13 residues. CDR1 and CDR2 from the germline V gene are KGHDR and SFDVKD. The CDR3 spells CATSTGFNQPQHF. In nucleotides, the CDR3 is TGTGCCACCTCGACAGGGTTCAATCAGCCCCAGCATTTT.

The chain links TRBV19 to TRBJ1-3; 8 bases align to TRBD1. Per the germline V gene, CDR1 is LNHDA and CDR2 is SQIVND (reference sequence). The ends lost 8 bases at V and 2 bases at J; junction bases unmatched: 8. The CDR3 has 15 amino acids. CDR3 amino acids: CASQRLQGAGNTIYF. The CDR3 DNA sequence: TGTGCCAGTCAACGCCTACAGGGGGCTGGAAACACCATATATTTT. The variable domain in full, with the rest retrieved from reference TRBV19 and TRBJ1-3, is DGGITQSPKYLFRKEGQNVTLSCEQNLNHDAMYWYRQDPGQGLRLIYYSQIVNDFQKGDIAEGYSVSREKKESFPLTVTSAQKNPTAFYLCASQRLQGAGNTIYFGEGSWLTVV.

The genes are TRBV5-5 and TRBJ2-1, with D perhaps matching TRBD2 (5 bases). V was clipped by 0 bases and J by 3 bases, with 13 bases between them. CDR1 SGHKS and CDR2 YYEKEE come from the germline V gene (reference sequence). The CDR3 is 16 residues long. Written as DNA, the CDR3 is TGTGCCAGCAGCTTGGCCTTCGGGATTATCTACAATGAGCAGTTCTTC. Amino acids: CASSLAFGIIYNEQFF.

This chain connects TRBV19 to TRBJ1-2; TRBD1 might be the D (5 bases). Germline assignment: CDR1 LNHDA and CDR2 SQIVND (reference sequence). Trimming took off 11 bases at V and 4 bases at J, with 20 bases between the two ends. CDR3 size: 14 residues. DNA of the CDR3: TGTGCCCGATCACCGGGGGGTATAAGCTATGGCTACACCTTC. The encoded protein is CARSPGGISYGYTF.

The chain carries TRBV6-2 or TRBV6-3 and TRBJ2-5; TRBD2 aligns across 14 bases. The V gene end was trimmed by 2 bases and the J gene end by 7 bases; junction bases not matched to a gene: 15. Germline assignment: CDR1 MNHEY and CDR2 SVGEGT. The CDR3 runs to 19 residues. The chain's CDR3 is CASSYGGRGTSGGPWTQYF. DNA of the CDR3: TGTGCCAGCAGTTACGGCGGGAGGGGGACTAGCGGGGGCCCCTGGACCCAGTACTTC.

The rearrangement joins TRBV25-1 to TRBJ2-1; D ambiguous. The germline V and J ends were trimmed by 3 bases and 1 base, with 10 bases remaining between them. Per germline, CDR1 MGHDK and CDR2 SYGVNS. CDR3 length: 15 residues. CDR3 residues: CASSDPQTSYNEQFF. The CDR3 bases are TGTGCCAGCAGTGATCCCCAGACTTCCTACAATGAGCAGTTCTTC.

The V call is TRBV9, the J call TRBJ2-6; D remains unclear. This CDR3 is built from 15 residues. Germline-derived CDR1 and CDR2 are SGDLS and YYNGEE. With 0 bases removed from V and 0 bases from J, the gap between germline ends came to 4 bases. This CDR3 is CASSVVSSGANVLTF. In DNA form, the CDR3 reads TGTGCCAGCAGCGTAGTAAGCTCTGGGGCCAACGTCCTGACTTTC.

This clone was detected a few times. This rearrangement joins TRBV29-1 to TRBJ1-1; no firm D call. Germline CDR1 and CDR2: SQVTM and ANQGSEA. CDR3 length equals 14 residues. Trimming shortened V by 3 bases and J by 2 bases, and 13 bases separated the two germline ends. The CDR3 spells CSVDVEQTNTEAFF. The CDR3 nucleotides are TGCAGCGTTGATGTGGAACAAACTAACACTGAAGCTTTCTTT.

The chain couples TRBV28 to TRBJ1-4; 7 bases line up with TRBD1. The CDR3 has 15 residues. Germline V gives CDR1 MDHEN, CDR2 SYDVKM. The trim removed 2 bases at V and 4 bases at J, leaving 4 bases unmatched. The CDR3: CASSLPTGNNEKLFF. The DNA for the CDR3 is TGTGCCAGCAGTTTACCGACAGGGAATAATGAAAAACTGTTTTTT.

The chain couples TRBV19 to TRBJ2-7, with D perhaps matching TRBD1 (6 bases). This CDR3 is built from 16 residues. CDR1 is LNHDA, CDR2 SQIVND, per germline (reference sequence). Trimming left V 5 bases short and J 6 bases short, with 23 bases between. CDR3 protein: CASSRGAYAGAGEQYF. The DNA of the CDR3 is TGTGCCAGTAGTCGAGGGGCCTACGCAGGGGCCGGCGAGCAGTACTTC.

This chain links TRBV5-5 with TRBJ2-2, with a weak D call TRBD1 (6 bases). V lost 2 bases and J 1 base, leaving 9 bases between the germline ends. The germline V gene has CDR1 SGHKS and CDR2 YYEKEE (reference sequence). CDR3 length: 15 residues. The CDR3 spells CASSFSTGNTGELFF. CDR3 coding DNA: TGTGCCAGCAGCTTCTCGACAGGGAACACCGGGGAGCTGTTTTTT.

The chain links TRBV28 to TRBJ1-5; a possible D gene is TRBD1 (6 bases). In germline, CDR1 is MDHEN, CDR2 SYDVKM. This CDR3 contains 13 residues. Trimming removed 10 bases from V and 7 bases from J, with 17 bases in between. For the CDR3, the DNA is TGTGCCACCACTTACAGGGCCGGGCAGCCCCAGCATTTT. It codes for CATTYRAGQPQHF. Complete variable domain (other parts from reference TRBV28 and TRBJ1-5): DVKVTQSSRYLVKRTGEKVFLECVQDMDHENMFWYRQDPGLGLRLIYFSYDVKMKEKGDIPEGYSVSREKKERFSLILESASTNQTSMYLCATTYRAGQPQHFGDGTRLSIL.

This chain connects TRBV7-2 to TRBJ1-6; a weak D match, TRBD1 (5 bases). From germline, CDR1 is SGHTA and CDR2 FQGNSA. The CDR3 spans 11 residues. The V and J ends lost 3 bases and 14 bases respectively, with 8 bases between them. The DNA for the CDR3 is TGTGCCAGCAGCTTGAGGGGTTCCCTCCACTTT. This codes for CASSLRGSLHF. The full variable domain, rest sourced from reference TRBV7-2 and TRBJ1-6, is GAGVSQSPSNKVTEKGKDVELRCDPISGHTALYWYRQSLGQGLEFLIYFQGNSAPDKSGLPSDRFSAERTGGSVSTLTIQRTQQEDSAVYLCASSLRGSLHFGNGTRLTVT.